This record covers a single T cell receptor (beta chain). TCRdb keeps only in-frame clones here, not all; method: immunoSEQ multiplex PCR. The sample includes around 80,000 clones, approximately 89% of them seen just once. The record originates from a study of brain T cells in children with intractable seizures. Trimming took 5 bases from V and 0 from J; bases not matched to a gene: 10. The germline CDR1 and CDR2 sequences are SNHLY and FYNNEI. The CDR3 has 18 residues. The rearrangement joins TRBV2 to TRBJ2-6; 7 bases are shared with TRBD2. The clonotype originates from a girl aged 2-10 years with Rasmussen encephalitis and intractable seizures. The sample in question was peripheral blood, obtained at surgery. The CDR3 DNA reads as TGTGCCAGCAGTAGGAGGGGACTACCCCTCTCTGGGGCCAACGTCCTGACTTTC. It yields the protein CASSRRGLPLSGANVLTF.